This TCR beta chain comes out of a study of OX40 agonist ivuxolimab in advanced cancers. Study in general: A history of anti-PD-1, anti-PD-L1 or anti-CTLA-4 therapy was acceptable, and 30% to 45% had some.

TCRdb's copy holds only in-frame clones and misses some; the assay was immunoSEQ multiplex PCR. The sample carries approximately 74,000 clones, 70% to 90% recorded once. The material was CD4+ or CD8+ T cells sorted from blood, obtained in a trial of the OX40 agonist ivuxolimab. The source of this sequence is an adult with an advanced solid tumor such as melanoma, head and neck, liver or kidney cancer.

CDR3 amino acids: CASSLGRGENEKLFF. CDR3 DNA sequence: TGTGCCAGCAGTTTAGGCAGGGGAGAGAATGAAAAACTGTTTTTT. The chain joins TRBV28 to TRBJ1-4; the D gene is possibly TRBD1 (6 bases). V lost 2 bases and J 5 bases, leaving 12 bases between the germline ends. Germline CDR1 and CDR2: MDHEN and SYDVKM. The CDR3 is 15 amino acids. Full variable domain (outside the CDR3, taken from reference TRBV28 and TRBJ1-4): DVKVTQSSRYLVKRTGEKVFLECVQDMDHENMFWYRQDPGLGLRLIYFSYDVKMKEKGDIPEGYSVSREKKERFSLILESASTNQTSMYLCASSLGRGENEKLFFGSGTQLSVL.